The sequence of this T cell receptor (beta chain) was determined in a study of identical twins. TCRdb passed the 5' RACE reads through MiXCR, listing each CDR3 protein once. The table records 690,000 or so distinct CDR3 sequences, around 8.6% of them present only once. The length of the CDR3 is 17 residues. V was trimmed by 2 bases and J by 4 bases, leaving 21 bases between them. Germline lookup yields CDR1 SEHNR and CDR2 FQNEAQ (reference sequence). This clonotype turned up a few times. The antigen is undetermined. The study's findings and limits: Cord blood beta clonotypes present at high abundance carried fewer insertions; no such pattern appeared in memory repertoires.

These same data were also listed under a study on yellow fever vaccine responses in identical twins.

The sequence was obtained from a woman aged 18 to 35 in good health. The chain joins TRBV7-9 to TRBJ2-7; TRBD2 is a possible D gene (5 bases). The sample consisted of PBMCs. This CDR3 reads CASSLLIGSGQDYEQYF. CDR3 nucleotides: TGTGCCAGCAGCTTACTTATAGGGAGTGGGCAAGATTACGAGCAGTACTTC. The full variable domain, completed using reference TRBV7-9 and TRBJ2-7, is DTGVSQNPRHKITKRGQNVTFRCDPISEHNRLYWYRQTLGQGPEFLTYFQNEAQLEKSRLLSDRFSAERPKGSFSTLEIQRTEQGDSAMYLCASSLLIGSGQDYEQYFGPGTRLTVT.